This T cell receptor (beta chain) was sequenced during a study of T cells in Graves' hyperthyroidism and ophthalmopathy. Absent ophthalmopathy progression within 18 months defined stable Graves' hyperthyroidism. RNA transcripts were the template for amplifying TCR beta CDR3 regions. Using the HTBI primer set, a first-round RT-PCR was run on the TCR CDR3. TCRdb independently ran MiXCR on the multiplex PCR reads; one entry per CDR3 protein. The data show about 710,000 distinct CDR3 sequences, about 15% seen once. This clonotype was seen a handful of times. One junction end disagrees with the germline gene, perhaps due to a read error. The CDR3 consists of 12 residues. Germline lookup yields CDR1 MDHEN and CDR2 SYDVKM.

The TCR comes from a man between 18 and 35 years old with Graves' hyperthyroidism. The sequenced sample consisted of blood. The rearrangement joins TRBV28 to TRBJ2-7; possible D gene TRBD2, 5 bases. The DNA for the CDR3 is TGTGCCAGCAGTCTCTCATTTAGCGAGCAGCACTTC. The encoded protein is CASSLSFSEQHF.